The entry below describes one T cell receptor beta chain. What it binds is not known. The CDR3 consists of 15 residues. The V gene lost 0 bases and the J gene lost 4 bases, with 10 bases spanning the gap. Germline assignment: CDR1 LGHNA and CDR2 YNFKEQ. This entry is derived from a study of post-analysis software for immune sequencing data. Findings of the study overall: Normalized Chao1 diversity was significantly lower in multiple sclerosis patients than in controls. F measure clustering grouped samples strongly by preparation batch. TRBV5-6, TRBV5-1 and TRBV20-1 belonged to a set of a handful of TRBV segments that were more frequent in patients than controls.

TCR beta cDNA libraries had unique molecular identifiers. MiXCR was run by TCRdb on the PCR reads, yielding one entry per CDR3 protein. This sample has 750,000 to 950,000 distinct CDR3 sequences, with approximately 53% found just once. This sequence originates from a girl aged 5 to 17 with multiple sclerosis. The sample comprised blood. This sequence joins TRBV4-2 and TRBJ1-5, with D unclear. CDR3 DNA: TGTGCCAGCAGCCAAGATAAGCGGGTGAATCAGCCCCAGCATTTT. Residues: CASSQDKRVNQPQHF.